This T cell receptor (beta chain) was profiled in a study of blood T cell repertoires in COVID-19. In the original processing: The authors estimated nucleated cell counts from reference gene primer amplification. Profiling relied on immunoSEQ multiplex PCR, and the TCRdb table lists in-frame clones only, not all of them. V and J calls and clone size are as listed in that table; D and trimming were resolved from the DNA. The data hold tens of thousands of clones, with 86% observed a single time. The germline CDR1 and CDR2 sequences are SNHLY and FYNNEI. With 4 bases clipped from V and 7 bases from J, the junction kept 7 bases outside the gene matches. The CDR3 is made up of 14 amino acids.

Sequencing used peripheral blood. The receptor's source is an elderly man with acute or convalescent COVID-19. V gene TRBV2 combines with J gene TRBJ1-5; 7 bases map to TRBD1. DNA of the CDR3: TGTGCCAGCAGTGGACCGGGACAGTCCCAGCCCCAGCATTTT. Protein: CASSGPGQSQPQHF.